This T cell receptor beta chain was sequenced during a study of T cell repertoires in cytomegalovirus infection. In the study overall: In public TCR beta signatures, there were indications of both CMV infection and matching HLA type. Study results and caveats: Adding up the frequency of public TCR beta families identified people who carried CMV plus the relevant HLA. In two of eight donors, the top clonotype was HLA-C-restricted CMV-specific.

Germline V gene lookup returns CDR1 DFQATT and CDR2 SNEGSKA (reference sequence). Unmatched junction bases numbered 9, after V lost 5 bases and J lost 2 bases. This CDR3 contains 16 residues. Each CDR3 protein is one row after TCRdb ran MiXCR on the reads. This table holds more than 400,000 distinct CDR3 sequences, about 25% found once. Worth noting for this clonotype: Antigen unknown.

The clonotype originates from a human donor in good health (CMV status not recorded). Some clones in this sample may be carry-over from other donors' samples. Sequencing used PBMCs. The chain is built from TRBV20-1 and TRBJ2-3; 11 positions match TRBD2. CDR3 in amino acids: CSAPTRLAGSTDTQYF. For the CDR3, the DNA is TGCAGTGCTCCTACAAGACTAGCGGGATCCACAGATACGCAGTATTTT.